The 18 T cell receptor beta chains below were found in one sample sequenced in a study of shared clonotypes between healthy human individuals. Naive CD8 cells were CD45RO-negative, positively selected for CCR7, excluding terminally differentiated effector memory CD45RA+ cells. Profiled with immunoSEQ multiplex PCR; TCRdb holds only in-frame clones, not every one. The data show about 1,900,000 clones, roughly 94% seen once. The sample consisted of naive CD8+ T cells sorted from blood. These receptors originate from a man between 18 and 35 years old in good health.

CDR3 in amino acids: CASSYTSGTYNEQFF. Written as DNA, the CDR3 is TGTGCCAGCAGTTACACTAGCGGCACCTACAATGAGCAGTTCTTC. The rearrangement joins TRBV27 to TRBJ2-1; the match to TRBD2 covers 8 bases. V shed 4 bases and J 2 bases; nucleotides not matched to a gene: 4. Germline CDR1 is MNHEY and CDR2 is SMNVEV (reference sequence). The CDR3 consists of 15 residues.

V usage is TRBV29-1 and J usage is TRBJ2-7, with D maybe TRBD1 (6 bases). V lost 6 bases, J lost 0 bases, and 12 bases lay in between. The V gene's germline CDR1 is SQVTM and CDR2 ANQGSEA. This CDR3 region has 13 residues. This chain's CDR3 is CSVTRDNSYEQYF. CDR3 bases: TGCAGCGTGACCCGGGACAACTCCTACGAGCAGTACTTC.

Remarks on this clone: Other DNA sequences in this sample translate to the same CDR3. The J gene is TRBJ2-7, the V gene TRBV4-1; TRBD1 matches at 10 bases. With V trimmed by 0 bases and J by 4 bases, 6 bases remained unmatched. CDR3 length: 16 residues. Germline CDR1 is MGHRA and CDR2 is YSYEKL. CDR3 protein: CASSQDTGTGAYEQYF. The CDR3 region has the DNA TGCGCCAGCAGCCAAGATACCGGGACAGGGGCATACGAGCAGTACTTC.

DNA for the CDR3: TGTGCCAGCAGCTTGGAGCATTTGGCAGATACGCAGTATTTT. This translates into CASSLEHLADTQYF. The chain joins TRBV5-4 to TRBJ2-3; D ambiguous. The CDR3 spans 14 residues. Per the germline V gene, CDR1 is SGHNT and CDR2 is YYREEE (reference sequence). V was trimmed by 0 bases and J by 4 bases, leaving 9 bases between them.

The chain recombines TRBV27 with TRBJ1-6; D perhaps matches TRBD1 (6 bases). CDR3 length: 15 amino acids. Looked up from germline, CDR1 is MNHEY and CDR2 is SMNVEV (reference sequence). Trimming left V 5 bases short and J 10 bases short, with 18 bases between. The CDR3 DNA reads as TGTGCCAGCAGTCCGACTCAGGGGTTCGGATCACCCCTCCACTTT. This sequence encodes CASSPTQGFGSPLHF.

The chain has TRBV4-3 and TRBJ2-5; D is perhaps TRBD2 (5 bases). Germline CDR1 and CDR2: LGHNA and YSLEER. The CDR3 runs to 18 residues. The germline V and J ends were trimmed by 2 bases and 1 base, with 20 bases remaining between them. CDR3 amino acids: CASSQLPPGTELQETQYF. DNA for the CDR3: TGCGCCAGCAGCCAATTACCGCCGGGAACAGAGCTCCAAGAGACCCAGTACTTC.

V usage is TRBV6-6 and J usage is TRBJ2-7; no definite D call. Looked up from germline, CDR1 is MNHNY and CDR2 is SVGAGI (reference sequence). With 0 bases removed from V and 4 bases from J, the gap between germline ends came to 7 bases. The CDR3 has 13 amino acids. DNA for the CDR3: TGTGCCAGCAGTTACTCGAACGAATACGAGCAGTACTTC. It yields the protein CASSYSNEYEQYF.

The chain is built from TRBV5-6 and TRBJ2-7, with 9 bases that match TRBD2. Trimming cost V 4 bases and J 3 bases; bases outside gene matches: 14. This CDR3 has 17 amino acids. From germline, CDR1 is SGHDT and CDR2 YYEEEE. In DNA, the CDR3 is TGTGCCAGCAGCCCCCGGTGGGCGGGAGGGCCTTTCTACGAGCAGTACTTC. This gives the protein CASSPRWAGGPFYEQYF.

About this clone: Different DNA sequences within this sample yield the same CDR3. The chain joins TRBV11-2 to TRBJ2-7; D gene uncertain. The CDR3 covers 11 residues. Germline loops: CDR1 SGHAT, CDR2 FQNNGV. Trimming took off 5 bases at V and 5 bases at J, with 7 bases between the two ends. CDR3 DNA sequence: TGTGCCAGCAGCCTCGGCCACGAGCAGTACTTC. Its protein product is CASSLGHEQYF.

V is TRBV10-3 and J is TRBJ2-2; the match to TRBD2 covers 8 bases. The V gene end was trimmed by 4 bases and the J gene end by 3 bases; junction bases not matched to a gene: 10. Germline V lookup: CDR1 ENHRY, CDR2 SYGVKD. The CDR3 sequence is 17 residues long. CDR3 residues: CAISAHLAGTDTGELFF. CDR3 DNA: TGTGCCATCAGTGCCCATTTAGCGGGAACGGACACCGGGGAGCTGTTTTTT.

The genes are TRBV11-2 and TRBJ1-3; no definite D call. Trimming pared 2 bases from V and 0 bases from J, leaving 11 bases between. Germline CDR1 is SGHAT and CDR2 is FQNNGV. The CDR3 is 16 residues long. CDR3 DNA: TGTGCCAGCAGCTTAACGAGATACCGCTCTGGAAACACCATATATTTT. Protein sequence: CASSLTRYRSGNTIYF.

This clone was counted a few times. The CDR3, as DNA: TGTGCCTGGACCGGGACGGGAGACTATGGCTACACCTTC. It specifies CAWTGTGDYGYTF. The chain uses TRBV30 and TRBJ1-2, with D possibly being TRBD1 (5 bases). The CDR3 extends over 13 amino acids. Trimming pared 4 bases from V and 3 bases from J, leaving 12 bases between. Germline CDR1 is GTSNPN and CDR2 is SVGIG (reference sequence).

The gene calls are TRBV5-8 and TRBJ1-5; unclear D gene. This CDR3 has 15 amino acids. V lost 0 bases, J lost 3 bases, and 10 bases lay in between. Looked up from germline, CDR1 is SGHTS and CDR2 is YDEGEE. CDR3 amino acids: CASSLVGRNNQPQHF. The DNA for the CDR3 is TGTGCCAGCAGCTTGGTTGGCAGAAACAATCAGCCCCAGCATTTT.

V gene TRBV6-5 combines with J gene TRBJ1-1; the D gene is possibly TRBD1 (5 bases). CDR1 MNHEY and CDR2 SVGAGI come from the germline V gene. V lost 6 bases, J lost 4 bases, and 15 bases lay in between. The CDR3 contains 14 residues. CDR3 sequence reads: CASSPGGGITEAFF. The CDR3 DNA reads TGTGCCAGCAGCCCCGGGGGGGGTATCACTGAAGCTTTCTTT.

The chain has TRBV27 and TRBJ1-2; no clear D. Germline V gives CDR1 MNHEY, CDR2 SMNVEV (reference sequence). The length of the CDR3 is 14 residues. V gave up 3 bases and J gave up 7 bases, with 15 bases separating them. The CDR3: CASSFDGVLFGYTF. The CDR3 DNA is TGTGCCAGCAGTTTTGATGGTGTGTTATTTGGCTACACCTTC.

The J gene is TRBJ2-2, the V gene TRBV7-6; D is unclear. This CDR3 region has 13 residues. V lost 5 bases to trimming and J lost 4 bases, with 8 bases between them. CDR1 is SGHVS, CDR2 FNYEAQ, per germline. This CDR3 is CASSPTVTGELFF. In DNA, the CDR3 is TGTGCCAGCAGCCCAACAGTCACCGGGGAGCTGTTTTTT.

The chain links TRBV4-1 to TRBJ1-2; D not resolved. Trimming removed 1 base from V and 1 base from J, with 7 bases in between. CDR3 length equals 14 residues. In germline, CDR1 is MGHRA, CDR2 YSYEKL. CDR3 DNA sequence: TGCGCCAGCAGCCAAGTCCTCAGTAACTATGGCTACACCTTC. Encoded protein: CASSQVLSNYGYTF.

Of note for this clone: The sample holds other DNA sequences that translate to the same CDR3. This chain links TRBV7-9 with TRBJ2-7; D gene uncertain. The germline V gene has CDR1 SEHNR and CDR2 FQNEAQ (reference sequence). Trimming pared 6 bases from V and 4 bases from J, leaving 7 bases between. The CDR3 loop spans 11 amino acids. CDR3 sequence: CASSKNYEQYF. The DNA of the CDR3 is TGTGCCAGCAGTAAAAATTACGAGCAGTACTTC.